Listed here are 10 T cell receptor beta chains from one sample, sequenced in a study of T cells in Graves' hyperthyroidism and ophthalmopathy. Amplified TCR beta CDR3 regions came from RNA transcripts. HTBI primers drove first-round RT-PCR of the TCR CDR3. From the multiplex PCR reads, TCRdb called clonotypes with MiXCR, one entry per CDR3 protein. The sample lists around 340,000 distinct CDR3 sequences, roughly 21% occurring once. Source material: blood. The receptors were sampled from a woman aged 45-60 years with Graves' hyperthyroidism.

Many counts were recorded for this clonotype. The V gene is TRBV20-1, the J gene TRBJ2-2; 12 bases are a match to TRBD2. The CDR3 is made up of 17 amino acids. The ends lost 4 bases at V and 3 bases at J; junction bases unmatched: 9. CDR1 is DFQATT, CDR2 SNEGSKA, per germline (reference sequence). CDR3 coding DNA: TGCAGTGCTACTACTAGCGGGAGGATATATGACACCGGGGAGCTGTTTTTT. Translating it yields CSATTSGRIYDTGELFF.

This clonotype has ten or more counts. V gene TRBV3-1 combines with J gene TRBJ2-7, with TRBD1 as a possible D gene (6 bases). This CDR3 has 14 residues. Germline-derived CDR1 and CDR2 are LGHDT and YNNKEL (reference sequence). Between the trimmed V and J ends, which lost 3 bases and 7 bases, there was a span of 16 bases. In nucleotides, the CDR3 is TGTGCCAGCAGCCACCCCTTACAGGGTCATGAGCAGTACTTC. Residues: CASSHPLQGHEQYF.

This chain connects TRBV7-9 to TRBJ2-3; D gene unclear. V was pared by 4 bases and J by 7 bases, with 24 bases between. CDR1 SEHNR and CDR2 FQNEAQ come from the germline V gene (reference sequence). The CDR3 totals 17 residues. CDR3: CASSSSLEPARIYTQYF. As DNA, the CDR3 is TGTGCCAGCAGCTCCAGTTTGGAGCCTGCGCGGATTTATACGCAGTATTTT.

In its sample, this clonotype was seen many times. The chain employs TRBV12-3 or TRBV12-4 and TRBJ1-1; TRBD1 matches 7 bases. The length of the CDR3 is 14 residues. V shed 8 bases and J 5 bases; nucleotides not matched to a gene: 11. CDR3 DNA: TGTGCCAGCTGGGGGGGGAGGGGGCAGACTGAAGCTTTCTTT. This translates into CASWGGRGQTEAFF.

The V call is TRBV5-4, the J call TRBJ2-7; the D gene is possibly TRBD2 (6 bases). Germline V gene lookup returns CDR1 SGHNT and CDR2 YYREEE (reference sequence). The CDR3 contains 13 residues. The germline V and J ends were trimmed by 5 bases and 5 bases, with 14 bases remaining between them. The CDR3 DNA reads as TGTGCCAGCAGAGAGGGGACTCAGGACGAGCAGTACTTC. It yields the protein CASREGTQDEQYF.

This clonotype was counted between two and nine times. The gene calls are TRBV7-2 and TRBJ2-5, with 13 bases matching TRBD2. The length of the CDR3 is 16 residues. V trimming: 2 bases; J trimming: 2 bases; junction bases outside the gene matches: 2. CDR1 and CDR2 (germline): SGHTA, FQGNSA. The CDR3 coding sequence is TGTGCCAGCAGCTTAACTAGCGGGGGGGGACAAGAGACCCAGTACTTC. Translating gives CASSLTSGGGQETQYF.

This clonotype was seen ten or more times. This rearrangement joins TRBV30 to TRBJ2-2; D tentatively fits TRBD1 or TRBD2 (5 bases each). Germline V CDR1 and CDR2: GTSNPN, SVGIG (reference sequence). The CDR3 length is 14 residues. Trimming removed 2 bases from V and 2 bases from J, with 9 bases in between. The CDR3: CAWSSGTNTGELFF. CDR3 DNA sequence: TGTGCCTGGAGTTCCGGGACCAACACCGGGGAGCTGTTTTTT.

This clonotype was recorded at least ten times. The chain uses TRBV18 and TRBJ1-1; maybe TRBD1 (6 bases). The germline V gene has CDR1 KGHSH and CDR2 LQKENI. Trimming took 2 bases from V and 6 from J, leaving 13 bases between them. CDR3 length: 14 residues. The DNA of the CDR3 is TGTGCCAGCTCACCAAAGGGGGGGCAGGCTGAAGCTTTCTTT. This codes for CASSPKGGQAEAFF.

This clonotype has more than one count but fewer than ten. The V call is TRBV7-8, the J call TRBJ1-1, with 8 bases fitting TRBD1. This CDR3 is 13 amino acids long. Looked up from germline, CDR1 is SGHVS and CDR2 is FQNEAQ. V shed 2 bases, J shed 5 bases, and the junction held 1 base outside the gene matches. This chain's CDR3 is CASSLNRGTEAFF. The CDR3 nucleotides are TGTGCCAGCAGCTTAAACAGGGGGACTGAAGCTTTCTTT.

This clonotype was seen more than once but under ten times. A much larger clone differs by one base, so this may be a read error. The chain links TRBV28 to TRBJ2-7, with 8 bases fitting TRBD2. This CDR3 region has 15 residues. J gave up 8 bases and V 5 bases, and 14 bases lay outside the gene matches. CDR1 is MDHEN and CDR2 is SYDVKM in the germline V gene. In DNA form, the CDR3 reads TGTGCCAGCAGTACATCCGGGACTAGTAAGTACAAGCAGTACTTC. Protein: CASSTSGTSKYKQYF. Supplemented by reference TRBV28 and TRBJ2-7, the full variable domain reads DVKVTQSSRYLVKRTGEKVFLECVQDMDHENMFWYRQDPGLGLRLIYFSYDVKMKEKGDIPEGYSVSREKKERFSLILESASTNQTSMYLCASSTSGTSKYKQYFGPGTRLTVT.